This record looks at one T cell receptor (beta chain) sequence and its context. What it recognizes is unknown. The V segment lost 7 bases and the J segment 8 bases; nucleotides outside the gene matches: 10. Germline V CDR1 and CDR2: LNHDA, SQIVND (reference sequence). This CDR3 is built from 15 residues. At collection, donors were nominally healthy, but unrecorded immune exposures were probable. This sample stems from a study of cytomegalovirus exposure and HLA in healthy donors. Findings of the study overall: TCR sequences were mostly rare, though some public TCRs occurred in many donors. It has been reported that TCR beta sequences accurately predicted the HLA-A and HLA-B alleles of most subjects.

Vbeta (60) and Jbeta (13) primers were used in the PCR. Sequencing was performed with immunoSEQ multiplex PCR; in TCRdb, only in-frame clones are kept and a portion is missing. The sample shows roughly 120,000 clones, 80% to 85% of them seen only once. The genes are TRBV19 and TRBJ1-4; TRBD1 agrees at 10 bases. The receptor's source is a woman in her thirties in good health and CMV-seronegative. The sequenced sample consisted of PBMCs. The CDR3 reads CASTSLGQGYEKLFF. The CDR3 nucleotides are TGTGCCAGTACTTCACTGGGACAGGGGTACGAAAAACTGTTTTTT.